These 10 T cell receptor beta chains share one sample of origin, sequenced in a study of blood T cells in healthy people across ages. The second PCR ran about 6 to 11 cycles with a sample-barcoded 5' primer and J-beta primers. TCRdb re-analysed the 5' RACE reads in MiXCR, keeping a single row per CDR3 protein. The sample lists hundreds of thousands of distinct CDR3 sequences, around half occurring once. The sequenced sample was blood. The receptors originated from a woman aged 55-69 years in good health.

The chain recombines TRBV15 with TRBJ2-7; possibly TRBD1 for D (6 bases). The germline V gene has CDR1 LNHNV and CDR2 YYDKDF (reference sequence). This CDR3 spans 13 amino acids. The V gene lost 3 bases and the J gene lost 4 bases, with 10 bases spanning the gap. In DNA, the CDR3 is TGTGCCACCAGCAGTCTTACAGGGTACGAGCAGTACTTC. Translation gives CATSSLTGYEQYF.

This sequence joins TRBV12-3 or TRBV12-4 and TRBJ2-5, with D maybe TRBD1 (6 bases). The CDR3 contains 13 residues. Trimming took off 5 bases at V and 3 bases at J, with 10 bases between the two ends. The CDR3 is CASSPDRKETQYF. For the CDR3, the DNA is TGTGCCAGCAGTCCCGACAGGAAAGAGACCCAGTACTTC.

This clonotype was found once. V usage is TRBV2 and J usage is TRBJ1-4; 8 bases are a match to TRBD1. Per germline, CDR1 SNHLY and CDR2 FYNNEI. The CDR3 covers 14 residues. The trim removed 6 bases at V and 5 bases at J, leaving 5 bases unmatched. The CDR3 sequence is CASSSNRGNEKLFF. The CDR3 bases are TGTGCCAGCAGCAGTAACAGGGGGAATGAAAAACTGTTTTTT.

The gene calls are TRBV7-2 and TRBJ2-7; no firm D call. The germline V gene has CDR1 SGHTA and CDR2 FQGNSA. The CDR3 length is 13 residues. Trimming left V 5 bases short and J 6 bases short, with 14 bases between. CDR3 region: CASSLPSLAEQYF. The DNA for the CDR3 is TGTGCCAGCAGCCTTCCCTCATTGGCCGAGCAGTACTTC. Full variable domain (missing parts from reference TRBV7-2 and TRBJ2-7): GAGVSQSPSNKVTEKGKDVELRCDPISGHTALYWYRQSLGQGLEFLIYFQGNSAPDKSGLPSDRFSAERTGGSVSTLTIQRTQQEDSAVYLCASSLPSLAEQYFGPGTRLTVT.

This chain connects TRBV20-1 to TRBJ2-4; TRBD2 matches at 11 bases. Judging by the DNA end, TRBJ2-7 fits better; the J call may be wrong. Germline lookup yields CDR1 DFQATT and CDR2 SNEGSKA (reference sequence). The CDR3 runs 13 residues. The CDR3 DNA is TGCAGTGCTGCTGGTAGCGGGAGGGACGAGCAGTACTTC. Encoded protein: CSAAGSGRDEQYF.

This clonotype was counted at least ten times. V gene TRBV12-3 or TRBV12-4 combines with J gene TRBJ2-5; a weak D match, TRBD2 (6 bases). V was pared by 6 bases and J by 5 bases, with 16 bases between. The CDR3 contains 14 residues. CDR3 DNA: TGTGCCAGCAGACCCATGGGGGGAGTGGAGACCCAGTACTTC. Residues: CASRPMGGVETQYF.

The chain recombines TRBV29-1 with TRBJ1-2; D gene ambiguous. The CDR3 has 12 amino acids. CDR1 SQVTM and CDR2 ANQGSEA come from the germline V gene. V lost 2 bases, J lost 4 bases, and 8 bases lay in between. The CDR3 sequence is CSVEIRSYGYTF. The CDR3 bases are TGCAGCGTTGAAATACGCAGCTATGGCTACACCTTC. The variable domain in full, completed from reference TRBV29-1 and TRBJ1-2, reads SAVISQKPSRDICQRGTSLTIQCQVDSQVTMMFWYRQQPGQSLTLIATANQGSEATYESGFVIDKFPISRPNLTFSTLTVSNMSPEDSSIYLCSVEIRSYGYTFGSGTRLTVV.

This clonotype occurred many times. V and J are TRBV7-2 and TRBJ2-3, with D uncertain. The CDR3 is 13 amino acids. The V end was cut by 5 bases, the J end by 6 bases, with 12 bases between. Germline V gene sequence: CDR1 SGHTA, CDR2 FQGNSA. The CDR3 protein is CASSALMGDTQYF. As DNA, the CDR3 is TGTGCCAGCAGCGCACTAATGGGGGATACGCAGTATTTT.

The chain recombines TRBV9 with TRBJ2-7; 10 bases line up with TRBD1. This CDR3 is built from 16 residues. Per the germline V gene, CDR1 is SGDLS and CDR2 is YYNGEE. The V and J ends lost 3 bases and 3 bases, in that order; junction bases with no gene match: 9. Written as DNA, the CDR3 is TGTGCCAGCAGCGGGGACAGGGGCGGGCCCCTCTACGAGCAGTACTTC. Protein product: CASSGDRGGPLYEQYF.

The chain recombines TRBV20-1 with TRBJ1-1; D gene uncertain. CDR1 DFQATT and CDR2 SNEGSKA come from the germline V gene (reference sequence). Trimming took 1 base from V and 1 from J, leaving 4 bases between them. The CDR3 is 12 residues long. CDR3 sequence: CSARAGNTEAFF. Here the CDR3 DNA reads TGCAGTGCTAGAGCAGGGAACACTGAAGCTTTCTTT.